This T cell receptor (beta chain) emerged from a study of blood T cell repertoires in COVID-19. While infection was still active, Seattle patients were enrolled and then followed longitudinally. The data were produced by immunoSEQ multiplex PCR, yet TCRdb's version contains in-frame clones alone and is incomplete. Here the sample spans nearly 250,000 clones, more than 70% being singletons. This clone has only a few counts. The sequence was obtained from a woman at least 80 years old with COVID-19, enrolled during active disease. The sample consisted of peripheral blood.

The CDR3 loop is CASRQNTEAFF. CDR3 coding DNA: TGTGCCAGCCGACAGAACACTGAAGCTTTCTTT. The chain recombines TRBV2 with TRBJ1-1; D gene uncertain. This CDR3 region has 11 residues. Trimming cost V 8 bases and J 1 base, with 5 bases left between them. Germline V gives CDR1 SNHLY, CDR2 FYNNEI.